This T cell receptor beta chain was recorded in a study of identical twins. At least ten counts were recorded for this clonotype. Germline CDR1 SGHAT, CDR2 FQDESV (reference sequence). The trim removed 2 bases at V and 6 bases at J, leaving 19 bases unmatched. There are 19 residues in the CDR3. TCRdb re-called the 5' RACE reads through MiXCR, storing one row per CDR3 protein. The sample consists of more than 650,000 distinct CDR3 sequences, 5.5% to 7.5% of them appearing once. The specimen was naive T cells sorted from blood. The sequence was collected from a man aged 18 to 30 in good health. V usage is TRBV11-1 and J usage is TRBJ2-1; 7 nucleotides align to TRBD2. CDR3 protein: CASSLLVRASGGAGNEQFF. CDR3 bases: TGTGCCAGCAGCTTATTGGTCAGGGCTAGCGGAGGTGCGGGCAATGAGCAGTTCTTC.